The clone carrying this T cell receptor beta chain was counted ten times or more. Its antigen is not identified. CDR3 size: 15 residues. Deletions cut 8 bases from V and 8 bases from J, with 21 bases between. Germline loops: CDR1 MNHEY, CDR2 SVGEGT. The record originates from a study of T cells in Graves' hyperthyroidism and ophthalmopathy. Study-level background: Peripheral blood was taken when the disease was first diagnosed, before any treatment began.

Study-level points and caveats: A model using 13 V-J features told ophthalmopathy apart from stable hyperthyroidism. Among thyroid clonotypes expanded above 0.001, most also appeared in blood.

For the diagnoses, clinical symptoms, serum thyroxine and TRAb, thyroid ultrasound and orbital computed tomography were used. Authors of the study amplified TCR beta CDR3 regions from RNA transcripts. First-round RT-PCR of the TCR CDR3 relied on the HTBI primer set. TCRdb recomputed calls from the multiplex PCR reads with MiXCR, one row per CDR3 protein. The sample records a few hundred thousand distinct CDR3 sequences, over 15% being singletons. The sequenced sample consisted of blood. This TCR derives from a middle-aged woman with Graves' ophthalmopathy. J is TRBJ1-4 and V is TRBV6-2 or TRBV6-3; the D gene is possibly TRBD1 (5 bases). CDR3 region: CASFTHKGLREKLFF. DNA for the CDR3: TGTGCCAGCTTCACCCATAAGGGGCTACGGGAAAAACTGTTTTTT.